This T cell receptor (beta chain) was sequenced during a study of Graves' ophthalmopathy and Graves' hyperthyroidism. Study findings and constraints: A classifier, a 13-signature model, separated ophthalmopathy from stable hyperthyroidism with approximately 88% sensitivity and around 80% specificity. Also, most clonotypes expanded in the thyroid above 0.001 frequency appeared in blood. Predictions made by the model for ophthalmopathy progression reached 65% to 71% sensitivity and 72% to 85% specificity.

Amplifying from RNA transcripts, the study obtained TCR beta CDR3 regions. An initial RT-PCR round employing HTBI primers preceded a second-round multiplex PCR. TCRdb ran MiXCR on the multiplex PCR reads and lists one entry per CDR3 protein. The sample gives 300,000 to 500,000 distinct CDR3 sequences, 15% of which show up once; about 7% is in the top ten. Between the trimmed V and J ends, which lost 2 bases and 0 bases, there was a span of 11 bases. Per germline, CDR1 MNHEY and CDR2 SVGAGI. CDR3 length: 16 amino acids. About this clonotype: Antigen: not known.

Material: peripheral blood. This rearrangement joins TRBV6-5 to TRBJ2-1, with D unclear. This TCR was sampled from a woman between 18 and 30 years old with stable Graves' hyperthyroidism. The CDR3 DNA reads as TGTGCCAGCAGTTACCGGGCGTCCAGCTCCTACAATGAGCAGTTCTTC. Residues: CASSYRASSSYNEQFF.